The 3 T cell receptor beta chains below come from one sample, sequenced in a study of CD8+CD57+ T cells in acquired aplastic anemia. Profiling of TCR beta VDJ combinations and CDR3 sequences used genomic DNA as template. TCRdb re-analysed the reads in MiXCR, keeping a single row per CDR3 protein. In the table there are 35,000 to 50,000 distinct CDR3 sequences, around 63% of which are singletons. The sequencing sample was made of sorted CD4+, CD8+, or CD8+CD57+ T cells (not recorded which) from PBMCs. These receptors originate from a human donor in good health, serving as a control.

The chain links TRBV27 to TRBJ1-2, with D perhaps matching TRBD1 (5 bases). There are 14 residues in the CDR3. V shed 0 bases and J shed 4 bases, with 9 bases lying between them. Germline V gene data show CDR1 as MNHEY and CDR2 as SMNVEV (reference sequence). As DNA, the CDR3 is TGTGCCAGCAGTTTATCGGCAGGGTCCTATGGCTACACCTTC. Its protein is CASSLSAGSYGYTF.

V is TRBV20-1 and J is TRBJ2-1; 10 bases are shared with TRBD2. V was pared by 7 bases and J by 8 bases, with 5 bases of the junction left unmatched. Germline V gene sequence: CDR1 DFQATT, CDR2 SNEGSKA (reference sequence). The CDR3 length is 12 residues. DNA of the CDR3: TGCAGTGTCCCTAGCGGGAGTCATGAGCAGTTCTTC. This gives the protein CSVPSGSHEQFF.

This chain links TRBV11-2 with TRBJ2-5; 9 bases align to TRBD1. In germline, CDR1 is SGHAT, CDR2 FQNNGV. V shed 5 bases and J 4 bases; nucleotides not matched to a gene: 14. The length of the CDR3 is 17 residues. CDR3 nucleotide sequence: TGTGCCAGCAGCCGCCCCGCCGGGACAGGGCGCGGAGAGACCCAGTACTTC. As protein: CASSRPAGTGRGETQYF.